Included here is one T cell receptor beta chain sequence, with context. This specimen comes from a study of blood T cell repertoires in COVID-19. Study background: Sites across the United States, Italy and Spain contributed samples from acute and convalescent COVID-19. The analysed material was cDNA or gDNA that came from T cells, B-cell-depleted T cells, or PBMCs.

In the authors' workflow: Amplification with reference gene primers provided the estimates of nucleated cell counts. Profiled with immunoSEQ multiplex PCR; TCRdb holds only in-frame clones, not every one. V and J calls plus clone size are reproduced from that table; the DNA served to infer D and trimming. The sample lists roughly 250,000 clones, around 89% seen once, with under 0.95% in the top ten. V dropped 6 bases and J dropped 10 bases, with 18 bases sitting between them. This CDR3 spans 13 amino acids. From germline, CDR1 is MNHNY and CDR2 SVGAGI (reference sequence). The sequenced sample was peripheral blood. The chain uses TRBV6-6 and TRBJ1-1, with a tentative D call TRBD1 (5 bases). This TCR came from a man aged 25-45 years with acute or convalescent COVID-19. CDR3: CASSRLGPAGAFF. In DNA form, the CDR3 reads TGTGCCAGCAGCCGGCTGGGGCCCGCAGGAGCTTTCTTT.